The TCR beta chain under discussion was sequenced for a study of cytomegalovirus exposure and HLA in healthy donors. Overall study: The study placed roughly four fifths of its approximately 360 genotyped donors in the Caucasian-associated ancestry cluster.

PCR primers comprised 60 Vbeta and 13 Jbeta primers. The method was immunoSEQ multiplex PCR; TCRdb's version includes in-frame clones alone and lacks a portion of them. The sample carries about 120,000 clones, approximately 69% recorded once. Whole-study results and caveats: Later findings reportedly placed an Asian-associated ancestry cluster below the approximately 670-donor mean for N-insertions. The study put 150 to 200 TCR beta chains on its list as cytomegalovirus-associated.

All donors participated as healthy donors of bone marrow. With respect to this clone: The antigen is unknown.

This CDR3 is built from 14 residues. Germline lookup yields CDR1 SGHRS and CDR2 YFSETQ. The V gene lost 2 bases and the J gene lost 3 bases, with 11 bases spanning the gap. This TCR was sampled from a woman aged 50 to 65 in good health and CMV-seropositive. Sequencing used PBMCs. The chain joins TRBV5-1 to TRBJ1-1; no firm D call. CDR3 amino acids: CASSFIGLDTEAFF. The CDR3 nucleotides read TGCGCCAGCAGCTTTATAGGCCTAGACACTGAAGCTTTCTTT.